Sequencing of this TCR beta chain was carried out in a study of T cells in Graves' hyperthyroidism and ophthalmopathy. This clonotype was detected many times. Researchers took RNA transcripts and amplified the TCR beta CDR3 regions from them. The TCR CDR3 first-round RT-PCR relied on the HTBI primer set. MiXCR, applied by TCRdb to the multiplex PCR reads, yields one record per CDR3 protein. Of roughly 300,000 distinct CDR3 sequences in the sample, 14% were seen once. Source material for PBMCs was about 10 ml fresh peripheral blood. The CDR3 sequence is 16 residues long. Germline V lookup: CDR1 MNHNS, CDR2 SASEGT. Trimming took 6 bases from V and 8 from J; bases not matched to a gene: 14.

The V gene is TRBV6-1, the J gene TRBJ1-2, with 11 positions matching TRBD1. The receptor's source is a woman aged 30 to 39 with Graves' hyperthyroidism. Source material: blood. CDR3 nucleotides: TGTGCCAGCAGCGCTAGGGGGGACAGGGGGTTATGGGGCTACACCTTC. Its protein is CASSARGDRGLWGYTF.